This TCR beta chain was obtained from a study of CD8+ T cells in alopecia areata. About the research overall: Once tofacitinib had been taken for 6 to 18 months, 6 months off drug followed. Study observations and caveats: Both scalp clonality and the expanded CD8+ clones among the top 100 showed a significant decrease with tofacitinib. Many of the expanded lesional clones endured in scalp and blood while on tofacitinib.

Details on this clone: What it binds is not known.

The authors extracted RNA and reverse transcribed it into cDNA as the sequencing template. Clones were read by immunoSEQ multiplex PCR, and TCRdb kept only the in-frame ones, dropping some. The data show about 120,000 clones, with approximately 53% seen just once and roughly 0.5% held by the top ten. Documented treatment: oral pan-JAK inhibitor, 5-10 mg twice daily. The sequence was obtained from a human donor with alopecia areata. The sample consisted of CD4+ T cells sorted from blood, taken at week 4, from a patient treated with tofacitinib.

The CDR3, as DNA: TGTGCCAGGCCCAGGGGCTACTCTAACTATGGCTACACCTTC. Residues: CARPRGYSNYGYTF. The rearrangement joins TRBV21-1 to TRBJ1-2; TRBD1, as called in the table, went unchecked against the DNA. TRBV21-1 represents a pseudogene. This CDR3 comprises 14 residues.